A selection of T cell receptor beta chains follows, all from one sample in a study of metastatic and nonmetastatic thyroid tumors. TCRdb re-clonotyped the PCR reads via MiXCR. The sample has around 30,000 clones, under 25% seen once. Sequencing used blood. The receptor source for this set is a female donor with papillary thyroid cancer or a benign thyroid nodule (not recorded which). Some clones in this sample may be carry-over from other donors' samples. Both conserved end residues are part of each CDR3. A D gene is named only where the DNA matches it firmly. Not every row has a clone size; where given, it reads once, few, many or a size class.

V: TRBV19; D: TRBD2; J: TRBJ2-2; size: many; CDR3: CASSRGGTGELFF; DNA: TGTGCCAGTAGTCGGGGGGGGACCGGGGAGCTGTTTTTT
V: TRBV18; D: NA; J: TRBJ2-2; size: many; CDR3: CASSPQDTGELFF; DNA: TGTGCCAGCTCACCACAGGACACCGGGGAGCTGTTTTTT
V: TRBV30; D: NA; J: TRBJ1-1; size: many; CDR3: CAWGGPTEAFF; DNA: TGTGCCTGGGGGGGGCCCACTGAAGCTTTCTTT
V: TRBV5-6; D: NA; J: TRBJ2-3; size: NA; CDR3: CASSLLSRGHWDTQYF; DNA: TGTGCCAGCAGCCTTCTATCAAGGGGCCATTGGGATACGCAGTATTTT
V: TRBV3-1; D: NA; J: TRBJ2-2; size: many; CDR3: CASSQGDFSGELFF; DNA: TGTGCCAGCAGCCAAGGGGACTTTTCCGGGGAGCTGTTTTTT
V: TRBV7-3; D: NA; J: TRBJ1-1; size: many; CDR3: CASSLRQEMNTEAFF; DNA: TGTGCCAGCAGCTTAAGACAGGAGATGAACACTGAAGCTTTCTTT
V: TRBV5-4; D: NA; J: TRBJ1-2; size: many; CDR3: CASSLRGNYGYTF; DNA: TGTGCCAGCAGCTTGCGGGGGAACTATGGCTACACCTTC
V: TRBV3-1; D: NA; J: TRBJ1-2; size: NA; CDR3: CASSLGINYGYTF; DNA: TGTGCCAGCAGCCTGGGGATCAACTATGGCTACACCTTC
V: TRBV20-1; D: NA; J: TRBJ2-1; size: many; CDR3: CSARGVDEQFF; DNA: TGCAGTGCTAGAGGCGTCGATGAGCAGTTCTTC
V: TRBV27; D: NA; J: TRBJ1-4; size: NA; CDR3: CASSPAGGLNEKLFF; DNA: TGTGCCAGCAGTCCGGCCGGGGGCTTGAATGAAAAACTCTTTTTT
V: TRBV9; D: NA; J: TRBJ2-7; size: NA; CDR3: CASSPAGEGAYEQYF; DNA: TGTGCCAGCAGCCCAGCCGGGGAGGGGGCTTACGAACAGTACTTC
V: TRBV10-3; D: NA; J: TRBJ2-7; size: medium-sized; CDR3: CATREGVGEQYF; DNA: TGTGCCACCCGAGAGGGTGTCGGCGAGCAGTACTTC
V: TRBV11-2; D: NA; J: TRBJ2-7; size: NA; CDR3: CASSGRSGLDEQYF; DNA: TGTGCCAGCAGCGGGCGGAGTGGCCTTGACGAGCAGTACTTC
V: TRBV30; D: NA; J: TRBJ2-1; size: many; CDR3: CAWSTTPASAQFF; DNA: TGTGCCTGGAGTACTACCCCCGCTAGCGCGCAGTTCTTC
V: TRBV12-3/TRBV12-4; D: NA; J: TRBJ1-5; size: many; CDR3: CASSLASGRSNQPQHF; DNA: TGTGCCAGCAGTTTAGCGTCGGGCAGGAGCAATCAGCCCCAGCATTTT
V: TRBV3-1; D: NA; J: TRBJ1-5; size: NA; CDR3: CASSQDERGNQPQDF; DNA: TGTGCCAGCAGCCAAGACGAGCGTGGCAATCAGCCCCAGGATTTT
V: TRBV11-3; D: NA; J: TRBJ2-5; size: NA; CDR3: CASSFKNGETKYF; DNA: TGTGCCAGCAGCTTCAAAAACGGGGAGACCAAGTACTTC
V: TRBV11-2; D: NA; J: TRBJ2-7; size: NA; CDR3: CASSLVRGGLNF; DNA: TGTGCCAGCAGCTTAGTAAGGGGGGGACTCAACTTC
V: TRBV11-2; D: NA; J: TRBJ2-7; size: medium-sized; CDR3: CASSLPMTYEQYF; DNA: TGTGCCAGCAGCCTCCCAATGACCTACGAGCAGTACTTC
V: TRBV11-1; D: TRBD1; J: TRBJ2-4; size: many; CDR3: CASSVRQGAQSNIQYF; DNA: TGTGCCAGCAGCGTCCGACAGGGGGCCCAGAGCAACATTCAGTACTTC
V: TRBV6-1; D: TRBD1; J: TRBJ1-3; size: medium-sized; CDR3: CATRGVAIGNTIYF; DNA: TGTGCCACCAGGGGGGTGGCGATCGGAAACACCATATATTTT
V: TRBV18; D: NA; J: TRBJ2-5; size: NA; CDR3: CASSPRRGETQYF; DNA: TGTGCCAGCTCACCCCGTCGGGGAGAGACCCAGTACTTC
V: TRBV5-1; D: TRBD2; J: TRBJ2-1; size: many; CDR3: CASSRNAGGISEQFF; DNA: TGCGCCAGCAGCCGAAACGCGGGGGGCATAAGCGAGCAGTTCTTC
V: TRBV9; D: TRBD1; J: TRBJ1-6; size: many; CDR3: CASSPYLGGIESPLHF; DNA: TGTGCCAGCAGCCCATACCTAGGGGGCATTGAATCACCCCTCCACTTT
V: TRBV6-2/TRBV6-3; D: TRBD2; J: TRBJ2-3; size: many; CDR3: CASSPGLAGHTDTQYF; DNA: TGTGCCAGCAGTCCCGGACTAGCGGGGCACACAGATACGCAGTATTTT
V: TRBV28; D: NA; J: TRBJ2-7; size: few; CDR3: CASSFDRNEQYF; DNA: TGTGCCAGCAGTTTCGACAGGAACGAGCAGTACTTC